Listed below are T cell receptor beta chains from one sample, sequenced in a study of blood T cell repertoires in COVID-19. The protocol was immunoSEQ multiplex PCR, while the TCRdb copy is restricted to in-frame clones and leaves out a portion. The profile shows around 70,000 clones, approximately 80% of them singletons. What was sequenced was peripheral blood. The receptors were gathered from a man aged 60-69 years with acute or convalescent COVID-19. Each CDR3 is given with its conserved first and last residue. D genes are given only for firm matches. Clone size is stated in some rows and not others, as once, few, many or a class when expanded.

TRBV6-2/TRBV6-3	NA	TRBJ2-7	NA	CASSVGSGEQYF	TGTGCCAGCAGCGTAGGGTCGGGGGAGCAGTACTTC
TRBV19	NA	TRBJ1-1	NA	CASRKTSLGENTEAFF	TGTGCCAGTAGGAAGACTTCGTTAGGGGAGAACACTGAAGCTTTCTTT
TRBV6-2/TRBV6-3	NA	TRBJ1-3	NA	CASSARVAPRNTIYF	TGTGCCAGCAGTGCCCGCGTTGCACCGCGCAACACCATATATTTT
TRBV20-1	few	TRBJ2-5	NA	CSAGGLKETQYF	TGCAGTGCTGGTGGGCTGAAGGAGACCCAGTACTTC
TRBV7-2	NA	TRBJ2-5	TRBD2	CASSSSGGSAGTQYF	TGTGCCAGCAGCTCTAGCGGGGGCAGCGCGGGGACCCAGTACTTC
TRBV6-5	NA	TRBJ2-3	NA	CASTGQKITDTQYF	TGTGCCAGCACCGGACAGAAAATAACAGATACGCAGTATTTT
TRBV25-1	NA	TRBJ2-3	TRBD1	CASSAAGTGLDTQYF	TGTGCCAGCAGTGCCGCCGGGACAGGGTTGGATACGCAGTATTTT
TRBV4-3	large	TRBJ1-6	NA	CASSQVIGPSPLHF	TGCGCCAGCAGCCAAGTCATCGGTCCTTCACCCCTCCACTTT
TRBV6-5	once	TRBJ2-4	NA	CAVYGAKNIQYF	TGTGCCGTATACGGAGCCAAAAACATTCAGTACTTC
TRBV19	NA	TRBJ2-2	TRBD2	CASSYSGGATGELFF	TGTGCCAGTAGTTATAGCGGGGGGGCGACCGGGGAGCTGTTTTTT
TRBV6-6	NA	TRBJ1-5	NA	CASSNQGYNQPQHF	TGTGCCAGCAGTAACCAGGGTTACAATCAGCCCCAGCATTTT
TRBV3-1/TRBV3-2	NA	TRBJ2-3	NA	CASSQARGDTQYF	TGTGCCAGCAGCCAAGCGCGGGGAGATACGCAGTATTTT
TRBV2	NA	TRBJ1-2	NA	CASSEEVLSSYGYTF	TGTGCCAGCAGTGAAGAGGTACTATCCTCCTATGGCTACACCTTC
TRBV6-2/TRBV6-3	NA	TRBJ2-5	TRBD2	CASSSYGLAGQETQYF	TGTGCCAGCAGTTCATACGGACTAGCGGGCCAAGAGACCCAGTACTTC
TRBV5-1	NA	TRBJ2-5	NA	CASRPGQGRGQETQYF	TGCGCCAGCAGACCAGGCCAGGGAAGGGGTCAAGAGACCCAGTACTTC
TRBV18	NA	TRBJ2-5	NA	CASSHSDLEQETQYF	TGTGCCAGCTCACATTCCGACTTAGAACAAGAGACCCAGTACTTC
TRBV4-1	NA	TRBJ2-1	TRBD2	CASSLRTSGAYNEQFF	TGCGCCAGCAGCCTAAGGACTAGCGGGGCCTACAATGAGCAGTTCTTC
TRBV19	once	TRBJ1-1	NA	CASSIMQVSSNTEAFF	TGTGCCAGTAGTATAATGCAGGTCTCGTCCAACACTGAAGCTTTCTTT
TRBV2	NA	TRBJ2-2	NA	CASRRAGGTGELFF	TGTGCCAGCAGACGGGCTGGGGGGACCGGGGAGCTGTTTTTT
TRBV6-6	NA	TRBJ1-1	NA	CASKDSSAFF	TGTGCCAGCAAGGACAGTTCAGCTTTCTTT
TRBV6-1	NA	TRBJ1-4	NA	CASSESPQANEKLFF	TGTGCCAGCAGTGAATCCCCTCAGGCTAATGAAAAACTGTTTTTT
TRBV4-3	NA	TRBJ1-6	NA	CASSQDGTIDSPLHF	TGCGCCAGCAGCCAAGATGGGACAATTGATTCACCCCTCCACTTT
TRBV6-1	NA	TRBJ2-5	NA	CASSERGGRETQYF	TGTGCCAGCAGTGAGCGGGGAGGACGGGAGACCCAGTACTTC
TRBV27	NA	TRBJ2-5	TRBD1	CASWDRGAETQYF	TGTGCCAGCTGGGACAGGGGGGCAGAGACCCAGTACTTC
TRBV7-2	NA	TRBJ1-2	NA	CASSLAGSYGYTF	TGTGCCAGCAGCTTAGCGGGCAGCTATGGCTACACCTTC